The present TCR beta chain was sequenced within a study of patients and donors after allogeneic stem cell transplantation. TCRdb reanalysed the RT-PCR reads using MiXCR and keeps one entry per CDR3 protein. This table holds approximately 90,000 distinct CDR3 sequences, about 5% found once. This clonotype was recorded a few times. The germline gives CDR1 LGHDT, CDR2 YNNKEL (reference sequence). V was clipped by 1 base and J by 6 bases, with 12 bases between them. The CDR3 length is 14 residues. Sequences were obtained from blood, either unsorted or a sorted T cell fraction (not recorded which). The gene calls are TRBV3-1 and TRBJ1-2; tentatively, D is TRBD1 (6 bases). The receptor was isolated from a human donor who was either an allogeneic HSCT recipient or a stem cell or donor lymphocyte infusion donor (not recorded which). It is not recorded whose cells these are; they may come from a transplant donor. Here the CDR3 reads CASSQAWGQHGYTF. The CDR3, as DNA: TGTGCCAGCAGCCAAGCATGGGGGCAGCATGGCTACACCTTC.